Listed below are T cell receptor beta chains from one sample, sequenced in a study of blood T cell repertoires in COVID-19. Profiled with immunoSEQ multiplex PCR; TCRdb holds only in-frame clones, not every one. The data show fewer than 60,000 clones, 82% seen once. Sequences were obtained from peripheral blood. The receptors come from a man between 60 and 75 years old with acute or convalescent COVID-19. Both conserved end residues are part of each CDR3. Fields, in order: V gene, D gene, J gene, clone size, CDR3 DNA, CDR3 protein. D genes are given only for firm matches. Size values are once, few and many counts, or a class for expanded clones, and some rows have none.

TRBV18	TRBD1	TRBJ2-2	NA	TGTGCCAGCTCACAACTGGTCACAGGGGCTGACACCGGGGAGCTGTTTTTT	CASSQLVTGADTGELFF
TRBV6-5	TRBD1	TRBJ1-2	NA	TGTGCCAGCAGTTACTCGCCCAGGGGGCAAGGTGGCTACACCTTC	CASSYSPRGQGGYTF
TRBV4-1	TRBD2	TRBJ2-7	NA	TGCGCCAGCAGCCCGGGACTAGCTATCTACGAGCAGTACTTC	CASSPGLAIYEQYF
TRBV6-6	TRBD1	TRBJ1-5	NA	TGTGCCACCAAGACAGGGGTAAGCAATCAGCCCCAGCATTTT	CATKTGVSNQPQHF
TRBV29-1	TRBD2	TRBJ2-1	NA	TGCAGCGGGGCCGGGACTAGCGAGTTGTTGAATGAGCAGTTCTTC	CSGAGTSELLNEQFF
TRBV6-1	NA	TRBJ1-2	medium-sized	TGTGCCAGCAGTGATATTGAGTATGGCTACACCTTC	CASSDIEYGYTF
TRBV29-1	NA	TRBJ2-5	NA	TGCAGCGTTGCAGGGGGGGAGACCCAGTACTTC	CSVAGGETQYF
TRBV7-3	TRBD2	TRBJ2-1	NA	TGTGCCAGCAGCCCTTTACAGGGGACTAGCGGGGGGTCCGATGAAGACGAGCAGTTCTTC	CASSPLQGTSGGSDEDEQFF
TRBV28	NA	TRBJ1-4	NA	TGTGCCAGCAGTTTACCAGGGGTGGAAGAAAAACTGTTTTTT	CASSLPGVEEKLFF
TRBV20-1	NA	TRBJ1-6	NA	TGCAGTGCGGGACTGAATTCACCCCTCCACTTT	CSAGLNSPLHF
TRBV4-2	TRBD1	TRBJ2-1	NA	TGTGCCAGCAGCCTTAATCCAGTCACTACAGGGGGCTTAGTAGACCCCTATCACAATGAGCAGTTCTTC	CASSLNPVTTGGLVDPYHNEQFF
TRBV28	NA	TRBJ2-5	few	TGTGCCAGCAGTTCCAGGGCCAGCCCAACGGTGGAGACCCAGTACTTC	CASSSRASPTVETQYF
TRBV6-5	NA	TRBJ2-6	once	TGTGCCAGCACCTTATCCGGGGCCAACGTCCTGACTTTC	CASTLSGANVLTF
TRBV19	TRBD1	TRBJ1-1	once	TGTGCCAGTAGTATACCCCGGACAGGGACCAACACTGAAGCTTTCTTT	CASSIPRTGTNTEAFF
TRBV9	NA	TRBJ2-5	NA	TGTGCCAGCAGCGTAGAAGAGGGAGGAGAGACCCAGTACTTC	CASSVEEGGETQYF
TRBV19	NA	TRBJ2-3	NA	TGTGCCAGCAAGGACATTACAGATACGCAGTATTTT	CASKDITDTQYF
TRBV5-1	TRBD1	TRBJ2-3	NA	TGCGCCAGCAGCTACCGGGACAGGGACACAGATACGCAGTATTTT	CASSYRDRDTDTQYF
TRBV5-4	TRBD2	TRBJ2-4	NA	TGTGCCAGCAGCTTGGCGGGGGGGCCGGGGTGGGAAGAAAACATTCAGTACTTC	CASSLAGGPGWEENIQYF
TRBV24-1	TRBD1	TRBJ1-2	NA	TGTGCCACCAGTGACCCCGGGACAGGGGAAGGCTACACCTTC	CATSDPGTGEGYTF
TRBV19	TRBD1	TRBJ1-5	NA	TGTGCCACCACCCACATCAGGGGGGACCCCTGGACGGAGCCCCAGCATTTT	CATTHIRGDPWTEPQHF
TRBV2	NA	TRBJ2-7	NA	TGTGCCAGCAATAATGACGGGACACTTGACGAGCAGTACTTC	CASNNDGTLDEQYF
TRBV29-1	NA	TRBJ2-1	NA	TGCAGCGTTGAAGCACAGCACAATGAGCAGTTCTTC	CSVEAQHNEQFF
TRBV7-3	NA	TRBJ2-5	NA	TGTGCCAGCAGCACTTCAGGCGGGTACTACCAAGAGACCCAGTACTTC	CASSTSGGYYQETQYF
TRBV5-3	TRBD1	TRBJ1-2	once	TGTGCCAGAAGCTCGACAGGGGGAAGGGGCCGTGGCTACACCTTC	CARSSTGGRGRGYTF
TRBV11-3	NA	TRBJ1-3	NA	TGTGCCAGCAGCTTAGGGGCGACGGGAAACACCATATATTTT	CASSLGATGNTIYF
TRBV5-1	NA	TRBJ2-2	NA	TGCGCCAGCAGCTTAAACGCGGGGACCGGGGAGCTGTTTTTT	CASSLNAGTGELFF
TRBV11-2	TRBD1	TRBJ1-1	NA	TGTGCCAGCAGCCCCGGGACAGCTGCTTTCTTT	CASSPGTAAFF
TRBV3-1/TRBV3-2	TRBD1	TRBJ1-1	NA	TGTGCCAGCAAACAGACAGGGGGCAACACTGAAGCTTTCTTT	CASKQTGGNTEAFF
TRBV5-1	TRBD2	TRBJ2-3	NA	TGCGCCAGCACCTTAAGCGGGGGGGCAACAGATACGCAGTATTTT	CASTLSGGATDTQYF
TRBV29-1	NA	TRBJ2-4	once	TGCAGCGCCCTACAGGGATCCAAAAACATTCAGTACTTC	CSALQGSKNIQYF
TRBV9	NA	TRBJ1-1	NA	TGTGCCAGCACCCAGACAGAGAACACTGAAGCTTTCTTT	CASTQTENTEAFF